These 20 T cell receptor beta chains were sequenced from one sample in a study of early T cells in non-severe SARS-CoV-2 infection. MiXCR was run by TCRdb on the 5' RACE reads, yielding one entry per CDR3 protein. The sample consists of tens of thousands of distinct CDR3 sequences, 13% of them appearing once. Sequences were obtained from whole blood. The receptors derive from an adult who was a healthcare worker with PCR-confirmed SARS-CoV-2 infection or an uninfected control (not recorded which).

This clonotype was seen at least ten times. The chain uses TRBV6-2 or TRBV6-3 and TRBJ2-7; either TRBD1 or TRBD2 may supply D (5 bases each). The CDR3 is 12 residues long. The germline V gene has CDR1 MNHEY and CDR2 SVGEGT. V was clipped by 8 bases and J by 7 bases, with 15 bases between them. The CDR3 DNA sequence: TGTGCCAGCTGGGTCGGGGCGGAGGAGCAGTACTTC. Amino acid sequence: CASWVGAEEQYF.

This clonotype was observed many times. V usage is TRBV6-1 and J usage is TRBJ1-2; 11 bases fit TRBD1. The CDR3 contains 15 residues. Per germline, CDR1 MNHNS and CDR2 SASEGT. The J segment lost 3 bases and the V segment lost 6 bases, leaving 6 bases of the junction unmatched. In DNA, the CDR3 is TGTGCCAGCAGCCGGGACAGGGGGATAGACTATGGCTACACCTTC. Its protein is CASSRDRGIDYGYTF.

This clonotype showed up many times. The chain recombines TRBV29-1 with TRBJ2-4; no reliable D call. Deletions cut 7 bases from V and 4 bases from J, with 14 bases between. The CDR3 totals 13 residues. The germline V gene encodes CDR1 SQVTM and CDR2 ANQGSEA. Written as DNA, the CDR3 is TGCAGCGCCCAGCAGGTGTCTAAAAACATTCAGTACTTC. Translation: CSAQQVSKNIQYF.

This clonotype was counted between two and nine times. The CDR3 region has the DNA TGTGCCAGCAGCTTGGGGCAGAATTATCAGCCCCAGCATTTT. It specifies CASSLGQNYQPQHF. The chain joins TRBV5-5 to TRBJ1-5; D is unclear. The CDR3 runs 14 residues. V was shortened by 0 bases and J by 5 bases, with 9 bases between the two germline ends. Germline values: CDR1 SGHKS, CDR2 YYEKEE (reference sequence).

This clonotype was observed at least ten times. CDR3 amino acids: CASSLSSGKDTQYF. CDR3 nucleotides: TGTGCCAGCAGTTTAAGTAGCGGAAAGGATACGCAGTATTTT. This rearrangement joins TRBV12-3 or TRBV12-4 to TRBJ2-3; weak D call: TRBD2 (6 bases). The V end was cut by 2 bases, the J end by 6 bases, with 12 bases between. This CDR3 comprises 14 residues.

This clonotype was detected once. The gene calls are TRBV18 and TRBJ1-1, with D possibly being TRBD1 (5 bases). Trimming removed 0 bases from V and 5 bases from J, with 13 bases in between. CDR3 size: 15 residues. Looked up from germline, CDR1 is KGHSH and CDR2 is LQKENI. The CDR3 DNA is TGTGCCAGCTCACCACCGGGCAGGGCTGGTACTGAAGCTTTCTTT. Protein: CASSPPGRAGTEAFF.

The rearrangement uses TRBV18 and TRBJ1-5, with no clear D. Deletions cut 8 bases from V and 1 base from J, with 12 bases between. Germline V gives CDR1 KGHSH, CDR2 LQKENI. This CDR3 contains 14 residues. The CDR3 coding sequence is TGTGCCAGCCAACGTCGGGTGAGCAATCAGCCCCAGCATTTT. Translating it yields CASQRRVSNQPQHF.

The sample holds many counts of this clonotype. This chain links TRBV7-6 with TRBJ2-3; 10 nucleotides align to TRBD2. CDR3 size: 18 residues. Trimming cost V 5 bases and J 6 bases; bases outside gene matches: 17. CDR1 SGHVS and CDR2 FNYEAQ come from the germline V gene. The CDR3 DNA follows: TGTGCCAGCAGCATCCGACTCCCTTCAGCGGGGGGGCGGGATACGCAGTATTTT. This translates into CASSIRLPSAGGRDTQYF. Based on the CDR3 plus reference TRBV7-6 and TRBJ2-3, the full variable domain is GAGVSQSPRYKVTKRGQDVALRCDPISGHVSLYWYRQALGQGPEFLTYFNYEAQQDKSGLPNDRFSAERPEGSISTLTIQRTEQRDSAMYRCASSIRLPSAGGRDTQYFGPGTRLTVL.

This chain uses TRBV6-2 or TRBV6-3 with TRBJ2-7; D uncertain. CDR1 and CDR2 (germline): MNHEY, SVGEGT. V was clipped by 2 bases and J by 4 bases, with 9 bases between them. This CDR3 region has 13 residues. The CDR3 is CASSYPGGYEQYF. In DNA form, the CDR3 reads TGTGCCAGCAGTTACCCCGGCGGATACGAGCAGTACTTC.

The chain links TRBV10-3 to TRBJ2-7; TRBD1 matches 9 bases. With V trimmed by 8 bases and J by 4 bases, 9 bases remained unmatched. This CDR3 contains 14 residues. Germline CDR1 ENHRY, CDR2 SYGVKD. CDR3 loop: CAIRAGQGPYEQYF. CDR3 nucleotide sequence: TGTGCCATCCGGGCAGGACAGGGGCCGTACGAGCAGTACTTC.

This clonotype was recorded at least ten times. This CDR3 reads CASSGQARGTGELFF. The CDR3 region has the DNA TGTGCCAGTAGTGGGCAGGCCCGGGGAACCGGGGAGCTGTTTTTT. J is TRBJ2-2 and V is TRBV19, with D possibly TRBD2 on 5 matching bases. CDR1 and CDR2 from the germline V gene are LNHDA and SQIVND (reference sequence). The CDR3 is 15 amino acids. Trimming removed 5 bases at V and 5 bases at J, with 15 bases between.

This clonotype has at least ten counts. J is TRBJ2-5 and V is TRBV20-1, with D unresolved. Trimming took 3 bases from V and 2 from J, leaving 7 bases between them. Germline V CDR1 and CDR2: DFQATT, SNEGSKA (reference sequence). The length of the CDR3 is 12 residues. The CDR3 here is CSASPGQETQYF. CDR3 bases: TGCAGTGCTAGTCCCGGGCAAGAGACCCAGTACTTC.

The table lists this clonotype with many counts. For the CDR3, the DNA is TGCAGTGCCAAGGTTAGCGGGGCGAGCTACAATGAGCAGTTCTTC. Its translation is CSAKVSGASYNEQFF. This rearrangement joins TRBV20-1 to TRBJ2-1; 8 positions match TRBD2. Trimming cost V 6 bases and J 3 bases; bases outside gene matches: 10. The CDR3 length is 15 residues. CDR1 and CDR2 (germline): DFQATT, SNEGSKA (reference sequence).

This clonotype was seen more than once but under ten times. This chain connects TRBV14 to TRBJ1-6; possible D gene TRBD1, 6 bases. V lost 6 bases, J lost 5 bases, and 11 bases lay in between. This CDR3 spans 14 amino acids. The germline gives CDR1 SGHDN, CDR2 FVKESK. CDR3 loop: CASSLGGHNSPLHF. For the CDR3, the DNA is TGTGCCAGCAGTCTTGGGGGCCATAATTCACCCCTCCACTTT.

The sample holds many counts of this clonotype. The V call is TRBV5-6, the J call TRBJ2-7; D may match TRBD1 or TRBD2 (5 bases each). This CDR3 is built from 14 residues. With 0 bases removed from V and 2 bases from J, the gap between germline ends came to 9 bases. Germline V CDR1 and CDR2: SGHDT, YYEEEE. The CDR3 loop is CASSLGGTPYEQYF. In DNA form, the CDR3 reads TGTGCCAGCAGCTTGGGTGGGACCCCCTACGAGCAGTACTTC.

This clonotype was counted many times. The rearrangement joins TRBV5-1 to TRBJ1-1; D not certain. V gave up 5 bases and J gave up 3 bases, with 8 bases separating them. Germline-derived CDR1 and CDR2 are SGHRS and YFSETQ. This CDR3 spans 12 amino acids. The CDR3 loop is CASREGYTEAFF. CDR3 bases: TGCGCCAGCAGAGAGGGTTACACTGAAGCTTTCTTT.

The chain carries TRBV7-6 and TRBJ1-1, with a tentative D call TRBD1 (5 bases). Germline CDR1 reads SGHVS; CDR2 reads FNYEAQ. The V end lost 5 bases, the J end lost 3 bases, and 10 bases lay between the germline ends. The CDR3 is made up of 13 amino acids. The CDR3: CASSPGTYTEAFF. The CDR3 DNA is TGTGCCAGCAGCCCAGGGACGTACACTGAAGCTTTCTTT.

This clonotype was detected only a few times. The chain recombines TRBV2 with TRBJ2-1, with a weak D call TRBD2 (5 bases). Trimming pared 5 bases from V and 4 bases from J, leaving 18 bases between. In germline, CDR1 is SNHLY, CDR2 FYNNEI. The CDR3 has 16 residues. The CDR3 is CASSRSGTREYNEQFF. DNA for the CDR3: TGTGCCAGCAGTCGTTCTGGAACACGGGAATACAATGAGCAGTTCTTC.

This clonotype is classed as medium-sized. J is TRBJ1-2 and V is TRBV7-9, with 7 bases that match TRBD1. V lost 5 bases to trimming and J lost 0 bases; unmatched junction nucleotides: 3. CDR1 SEHNR and CDR2 FQNEAQ come from the germline V gene (reference sequence). CDR3 length: 14 amino acids. CDR3: CASSDREANYGYTF. The DNA for the CDR3 is TGTGCCAGCAGCGACAGGGAAGCTAACTATGGCTACACCTTC.

This clonotype was seen repeatedly, ten times or more. At one boundary the junction diverges from the germline segment, which might be a read error. This chain uses TRBV2 with TRBJ1-1; 7 positions agree with TRBD1. The CDR3 totals 16 residues. CDR1 SNHLY and CDR2 FYNNEI come from the germline V gene. The CDR3 DNA reads TGTGCCAGCAGTGCCGTGGGACAGACGGAGAACACTGAAGTTTTCTTT. Translated: CASSAVGQTENTEVFF. The full variable domain, with the rest looked up from reference TRBV2 and TRBJ1-1, is EPEVTQTPSHQVTQMGQEVILRCVPISNHLYFYWYRQILGQKVEFLVSFYNNEISEKSEIFDDQFSVERPDGSNFTLKIRSTKLEDSAMYFCASSAVGQTENTEVFFGQGTRLTVV.